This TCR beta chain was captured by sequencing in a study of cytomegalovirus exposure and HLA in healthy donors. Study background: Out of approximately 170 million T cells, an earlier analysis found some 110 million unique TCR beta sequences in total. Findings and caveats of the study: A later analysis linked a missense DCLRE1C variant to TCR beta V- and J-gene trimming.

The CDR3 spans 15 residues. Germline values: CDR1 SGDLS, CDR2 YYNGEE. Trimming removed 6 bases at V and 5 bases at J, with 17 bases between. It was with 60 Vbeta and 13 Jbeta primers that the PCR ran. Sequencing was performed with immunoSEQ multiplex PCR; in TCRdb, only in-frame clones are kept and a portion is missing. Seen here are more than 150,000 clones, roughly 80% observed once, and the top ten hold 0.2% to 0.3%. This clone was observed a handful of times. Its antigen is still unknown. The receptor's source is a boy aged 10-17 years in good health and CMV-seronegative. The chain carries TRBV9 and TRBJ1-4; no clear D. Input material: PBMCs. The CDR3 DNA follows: TGTGCCAGCACCCAGTCCGGGGAAGGAAATGAAAAACTGTTTTTT. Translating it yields CASTQSGEGNEKLFF.